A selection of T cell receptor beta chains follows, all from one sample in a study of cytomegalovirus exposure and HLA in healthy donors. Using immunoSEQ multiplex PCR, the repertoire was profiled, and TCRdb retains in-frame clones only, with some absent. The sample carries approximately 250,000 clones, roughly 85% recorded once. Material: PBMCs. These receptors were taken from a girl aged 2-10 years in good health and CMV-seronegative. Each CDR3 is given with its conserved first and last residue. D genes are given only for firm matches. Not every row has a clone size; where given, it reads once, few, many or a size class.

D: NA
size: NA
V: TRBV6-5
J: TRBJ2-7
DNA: TGTGCCAGCAGTTTGAGACAGCACTACGAGCAGTACTTC
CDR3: CASSLRQHYEQYF

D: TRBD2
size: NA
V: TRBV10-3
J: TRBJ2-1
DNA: TGTGCCATCAGTGTCAGAGCGGGGGGGACGGATGAGCAGTTCTTC
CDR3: CAISVRAGGTDEQFF

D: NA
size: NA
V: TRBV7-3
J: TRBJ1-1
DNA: TGTGCCAGCAGACCTGACAGCCTCGGTGAAGCTTTCTTT
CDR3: CASRPDSLGEAFF

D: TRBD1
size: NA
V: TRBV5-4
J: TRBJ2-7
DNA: TGTGCCAGCAGCTTGGGAGGGGGACAGGGGGTCTACGAGCAGTACTTC
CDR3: CASSLGGGQGVYEQYF

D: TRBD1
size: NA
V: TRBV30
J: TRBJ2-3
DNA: TGTGCCTGGGCTTCGACAGGGACAGATACGCAGTATTTT
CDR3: CAWASTGTDTQYF

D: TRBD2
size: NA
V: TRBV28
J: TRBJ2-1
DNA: TGTGCCAGCAGAAGATTGGGACTAGCGGGGGACAATGAGCAGTTCTTC
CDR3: CASRRLGLAGDNEQFF

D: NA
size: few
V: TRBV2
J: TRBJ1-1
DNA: TGTGCCAGCAGTTTCGGACTTTGGACTGAAGCTTTCTTT
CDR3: CASSFGLWTEAFF

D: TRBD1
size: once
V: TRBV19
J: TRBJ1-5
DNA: TGTGCCAGTAGTATAAGGGGGGACAGGGGAGGACAGCCCCAGCATTTT
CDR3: CASSIRGDRGGQPQHF

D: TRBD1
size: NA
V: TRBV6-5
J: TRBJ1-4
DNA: TGTGCCAGCAGGTCGACAGGGGTAGAAAAACTGTTTTTT
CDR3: CASRSTGVEKLFF

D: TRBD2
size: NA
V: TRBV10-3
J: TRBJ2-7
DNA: TGTGCCATCAGTGAGACCCTAGCGGGAGGTGGGTACGAGCAGTACTTC
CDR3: CAISETLAGGGYEQYF

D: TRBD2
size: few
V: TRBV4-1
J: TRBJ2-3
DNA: TGCGCCAGCAGCCAGGGACAACTAGCGGGGCAGTATTTT
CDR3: CASSQGQLAGQYF